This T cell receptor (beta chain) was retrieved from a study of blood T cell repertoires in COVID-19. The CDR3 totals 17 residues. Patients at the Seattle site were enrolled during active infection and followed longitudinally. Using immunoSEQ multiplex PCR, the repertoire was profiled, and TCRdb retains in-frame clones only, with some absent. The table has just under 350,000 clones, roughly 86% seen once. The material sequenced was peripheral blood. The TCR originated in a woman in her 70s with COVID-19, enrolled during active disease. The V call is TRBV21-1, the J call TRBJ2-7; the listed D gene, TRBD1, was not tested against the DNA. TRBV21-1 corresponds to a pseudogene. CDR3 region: CASSKAADRAVNYEQYF. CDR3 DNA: TGTGCCAGCAGCAAGGCTGCGGACAGGGCAGTAAACTACGAGCAGTACTTC.